The rows below give T cell receptor beta chains drawn from one sample of a study of blood T cell repertoires in COVID-19. Here immunoSEQ multiplex PCR was the method, and the copy in TCRdb shows in-frame clones only, minus some. Of roughly 190,000 clones listed, roughly 80% are singletons. Sequenced sample: PBMCs or T cells enriched from blood (not recorded which). The receptors here all came from a woman aged 60-70 years with acute COVID-19. The CDR3 runs from the conserved cysteine through the conserved F or W. D genes are given only for firm matches. Some rows mark clone size as missing; the rest say once, few, many or name a class of expanded clone.

NA | NA | TRBJ1-4 | TRBV6-4 | TGTGCCAGCAGTGATAACACAGAAGATAATGAAAAACTGTTTTTT | CASSDNTEDNEKLFF
NA | NA | TRBJ2-1 | TRBV30 | TGTGCCTGGAGTGGGCTAGCAGAGCAGTTCTTC | CAWSGLAEQFF
NA | NA | TRBJ2-3 | TRBV24-1 | TGTGCCACCAGTGACCGCGGAGTTAGCACAGATACGCAGTATTTT | CATSDRGVSTDTQYF
NA | NA | TRBJ1-1 | TRBV11-2 | TGTGCCAGCAGCTACCTGGGACAGAACACTGAAGCTTTCTTT | CASSYLGQNTEAFF
NA | NA | TRBJ1-6 | TRBV6-4 | TGTGCCAGCAGTGAACGAGGTTACTCACCCCTCCACTTT | CASSERGYSPLHF
NA | NA | TRBJ1-2 | TRBV4-1 | TGCGCCAGCAGCCAAGAGTCCCAGGGACAAATCTATGGCTACACCTTC | CASSQESQGQIYGYTF
NA | NA | TRBJ1-1 | TRBV10-3 | TGTGCCATCAGCGGGACATCAAACACTGAAGCTTTCTTT | CAISGTSNTEAFF
once | TRBD1 | TRBJ1-2 | TRBV28 | TGTGCCAGCCAGGGGGATGATGGCTACACCTTC | CASQGDDGYTF
NA | NA | TRBJ2-5 | TRBV20-1 | TGCAGTGCTAGTCGAGGGTCTAGAGAGGAGACCCAGTACTTC | CSASRGSREETQYF
once | NA | TRBJ1-1 | TRBV19 | TGTGCCAGTACCCAGCGGGCGGGGAACACTGAAGCTTTCTTT | CASTQRAGNTEAFF
NA | TRBD2 | TRBJ2-4 | TRBV6-5 | TGTGCCAGCAGTTTGAGGACTAGCGGGAACATTCAGTACTTC | CASSLRTSGNIQYF
NA | TRBD1 | TRBJ1-3 | TRBV6-5 | TGTGCCAGCAGTCATGATACGACAGGGACCAACACCATATATTTT | CASSHDTTGTNTIYF
NA | NA | TRBJ2-5 | TRBV9 | TGTGCCAGCAGCGTTGACAGACAAGAGACCCAGTACTTC | CASSVDRQETQYF
NA | NA | TRBJ1-1 | TRBV5-5 | TGTGCCAGCAGGGGTTCCTACAGGGAAGACACTGAAGCTTTCTTT | CASRGSYREDTEAFF
NA | TRBD1 | TRBJ1-4 | TRBV15 | TGTGCCACCAGTAGGGACAGGGAGGTGGCTAATGAAAAACTGTTTTTT | CATSRDREVANEKLFF
NA | TRBD2 | TRBJ2-1 | TRBV19 | TGTGCCAGTAGTATAGATCCTCTATCCCTAGCGGGAGCCAATGAGCAGTTCTTC | CASSIDPLSLAGANEQFF
few | TRBD2 | TRBJ2-5 | TRBV30 | TGTGCCTTGACTAGCGGCGGGGGAGAGACCCAGTACTTC | CALTSGGGETQYF
NA | NA | TRBJ1-1 | TRBV1 | TGCACCAGCAGCCGGCTCCCCCGAGGGCAAGAAGCTTTCTTT | CTSSRLPRGQEAFF
NA | NA | TRBJ1-5 | TRBV12-3/TRBV12-4 | TGTGCCAGCAGTTTTCCCGGGGATCAGCCCCAGCATTTT | CASSFPGDQPQHF
NA | TRBD1 | TRBJ2-1 | TRBV5-1 | TGCGCCAGCAGCTTGGGTGGACAGGGGATGAATGAGCAGTTCTTC | CASSLGGQGMNEQFF
many | NA | TRBJ1-3 | TRBV5-8 | TGTGCCAGCAGCTTCCCGGGGTTCTCTGGAAACACCATATATTTT | CASSFPGFSGNTIYF
NA | TRBD2 | TRBJ2-2 | TRBV4-1 | TGCGCCAGCAGCAAACCGGGACTAGTCACCGGGGAGCTGTTTTTT | CASSKPGLVTGELFF
NA | NA | TRBJ2-5 | TRBV3-1/TRBV3-2 | TGTGCCAGCAGCCCCCCCGGTGGGGCTGACCAAGAGACCCAGTACTTC | CASSPPGGADQETQYF